Presented here are 8 T cell receptor beta chains from one specimen sequenced in a study of blood T cell repertoires in COVID-19 (TCRdb year 2020). The protocol used for the library was the immunoSEQ multiplex PCR assay. TCRdb stores this immuneACCESS table with in-frame sequences only. Part of the clones is absent; in the studies checked, under half of the shortfall reflects unresolved V genes, and no reason is known for the rest. The sample data list about 290,000 clones, and 89% of these were observed just once. Jointly, the top ten make up 1.7% of the sample. Sequenced input: PBMCs or T cells enriched from blood (not recorded which). All receptors come from a woman between 35 and 50 years old who had recovered from COVID-19.

The chain is built from TRBV5-1 and TRBJ2-7; TRBD1 might be the D (6 bases). CDR3 length: 14 amino acids. The germline V and J ends were trimmed by 4 bases and 1 base, with 12 bases remaining between them. CDR1 and CDR2 from the germline V gene are SGHRS and YFSETQ. CDR3 protein: CASSVGGHSYEQYF. In DNA, the CDR3 is TGCGCCAGCAGCGTAGGGGGACATTCCTACGAGCAGTACTTC.

The rearrangement joins TRBV7-6 to TRBJ2-7, with 13 bases aligning to TRBD2. With V trimmed by 2 bases and J by 0 bases, 10 bases remained unmatched. The CDR3 length is 19 residues. Germline CDR1 reads SGHVS; CDR2 reads FNYEAQ. Here the CDR3 reads CASSLMAGTSGASSYEQYF. CDR3 coding DNA: TGTGCCAGCAGCTTAATGGCCGGGACTAGCGGGGCTAGCTCCTACGAGCAGTACTTC.

The gene calls are TRBV7-2 and TRBJ2-1; 7 bases fit TRBD2. Germline CDR1 reads SGHTA; CDR2 reads FQGNSA. The CDR3 totals 15 residues. CDR3 residues: CLAGDSLGPYNEQFF. The CDR3 nucleotides are TGTCTGGCGGGAGATTCCCTGGGGCCTTACAATGAGCAGTTCTTC.

V and J are TRBV6-1 and TRBJ1-4, with D perhaps TRBD1 (5 bases). CDR1 and CDR2 from the germline V gene are MNHNS and SASEGT. The CDR3 length is 18 residues. V dropped 2 bases and J dropped 5 bases, with 21 bases sitting between them. The CDR3 here is CASSELRGILMGNEKLFF. As DNA, the CDR3 is TGTGCCAGCAGTGAATTACGGGGGATCCTTATGGGGAATGAAAAACTGTTTTTT.

The genes are TRBV7-6 and TRBJ2-6, with a possible D match to TRBD1 (5 bases). This CDR3 spans 16 amino acids. The germline V gene has CDR1 SGHVS and CDR2 FNYEAQ. V gave up 2 bases and J gave up 1 base, with 9 bases separating them. CDR3 coding DNA: TGTGCCAGCAGCTTAACCCAGGGATCTGGGGCCAACGTCCTGACTTTC. Its protein is CASSLTQGSGANVLTF.

This sequence joins TRBV29-1 and TRBJ1-5; perhaps TRBD1 as D (5 bases). From germline, CDR1 is SQVTM and CDR2 ANQGSEA. This CDR3 is 13 amino acids long. The V gene lost 5 bases and the J gene lost 1 base, with 9 bases spanning the gap. In DNA form, the CDR3 reads TGCAGCGTTCTGGGGCAGAGCAATCAGCCCCAGCATTTT. Translation: CSVLGQSNQPQHF.

Only a few counts were recorded for this clone. The chain carries TRBV5-8 and TRBJ2-7; D unclear. Germline CDR1 and CDR2: SGHTS and YDEGEE. Trimming stripped 2 bases from V and 1 base from J, with 4 bases between. This CDR3 contains 12 residues. Here the CDR3 reads CASSLQSYEQYF. CDR3 coding DNA: TGTGCCAGCAGCTTACAGTCCTACGAGCAGTACTTC.

The rearrangement links TRBV6-2 or TRBV6-3 to TRBJ1-2; TRBD1 might be the D (6 bases). This CDR3 spans 15 amino acids. V lost 2 bases and J 0 bases, leaving 10 bases between the germline ends. The germline CDR1 and CDR2 sequences are MNHEY and SVGEGT. Here the CDR3 reads CASSYGDIANYGYTF. The CDR3 bases are TGTGCCAGCAGTTACGGGGACATAGCTAACTATGGCTACACCTTC.